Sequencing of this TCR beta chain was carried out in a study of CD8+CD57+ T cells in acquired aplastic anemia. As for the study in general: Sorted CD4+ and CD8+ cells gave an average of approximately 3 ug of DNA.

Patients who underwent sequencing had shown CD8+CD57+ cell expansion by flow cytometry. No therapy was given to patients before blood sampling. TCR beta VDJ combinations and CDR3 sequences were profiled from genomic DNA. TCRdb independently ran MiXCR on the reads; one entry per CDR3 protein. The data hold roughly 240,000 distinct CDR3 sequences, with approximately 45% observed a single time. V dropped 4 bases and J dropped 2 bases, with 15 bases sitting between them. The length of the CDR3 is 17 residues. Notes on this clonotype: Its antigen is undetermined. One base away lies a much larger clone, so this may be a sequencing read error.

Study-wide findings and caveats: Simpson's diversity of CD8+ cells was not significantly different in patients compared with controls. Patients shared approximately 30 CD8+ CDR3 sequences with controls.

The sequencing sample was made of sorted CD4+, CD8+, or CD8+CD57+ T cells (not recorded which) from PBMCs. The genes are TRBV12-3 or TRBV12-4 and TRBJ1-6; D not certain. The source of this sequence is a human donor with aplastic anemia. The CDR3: CASSSAPGRAYNSPLHF. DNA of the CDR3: TGTGCCAGCAGTTCCGCCCCAGGACGAGCCTATAATTCACCCCTCCACTTT.